This note documents a single T cell receptor (beta chain) sequence. No antigen is known for it. This record comes from a study of CD8+ T cells in alopecia areata. Across the study: Each of the treated patients was given oral tofacitinib, 5 to 10 mg twice daily, for moderate-to-severe alopecia areata. Tofacitinib therapy lasting 6 to 18 months was followed by 6 months off drug. The study's findings and limits: Scalp sequencing also captures normal skin's resident alphabeta T cells.

The CDR3 contains 11 residues. The V and J ends lost 11 bases and 5 bases respectively, with 11 bases between them. Germline loops: CDR1 LNHDA, CDR2 SQIVND (reference sequence). RNA extraction was followed by reverse transcription into cDNA, which acted as the sequencing template. The table came from immunoSEQ multiplex PCR; TCRdb's copy has only in-frame clones and leaves some out. This repertoire shows about 98,000 clones, nearly 45% found once; its top ten account for under 0.9%. A FACSAria was used to sort CD4+ and CD8+ T cells. These cells came from PBMCs. The chain employs TRBV19 and TRBJ2-3, with unresolved D. This receptor was taken from a human donor with alopecia areata. The sample comprised CD4+ T cells sorted from blood. CDR3 protein: CAARMGDTQYF. The CDR3 nucleotides are TGTGCCGCTAGGATGGGAGATACGCAGTATTTT.